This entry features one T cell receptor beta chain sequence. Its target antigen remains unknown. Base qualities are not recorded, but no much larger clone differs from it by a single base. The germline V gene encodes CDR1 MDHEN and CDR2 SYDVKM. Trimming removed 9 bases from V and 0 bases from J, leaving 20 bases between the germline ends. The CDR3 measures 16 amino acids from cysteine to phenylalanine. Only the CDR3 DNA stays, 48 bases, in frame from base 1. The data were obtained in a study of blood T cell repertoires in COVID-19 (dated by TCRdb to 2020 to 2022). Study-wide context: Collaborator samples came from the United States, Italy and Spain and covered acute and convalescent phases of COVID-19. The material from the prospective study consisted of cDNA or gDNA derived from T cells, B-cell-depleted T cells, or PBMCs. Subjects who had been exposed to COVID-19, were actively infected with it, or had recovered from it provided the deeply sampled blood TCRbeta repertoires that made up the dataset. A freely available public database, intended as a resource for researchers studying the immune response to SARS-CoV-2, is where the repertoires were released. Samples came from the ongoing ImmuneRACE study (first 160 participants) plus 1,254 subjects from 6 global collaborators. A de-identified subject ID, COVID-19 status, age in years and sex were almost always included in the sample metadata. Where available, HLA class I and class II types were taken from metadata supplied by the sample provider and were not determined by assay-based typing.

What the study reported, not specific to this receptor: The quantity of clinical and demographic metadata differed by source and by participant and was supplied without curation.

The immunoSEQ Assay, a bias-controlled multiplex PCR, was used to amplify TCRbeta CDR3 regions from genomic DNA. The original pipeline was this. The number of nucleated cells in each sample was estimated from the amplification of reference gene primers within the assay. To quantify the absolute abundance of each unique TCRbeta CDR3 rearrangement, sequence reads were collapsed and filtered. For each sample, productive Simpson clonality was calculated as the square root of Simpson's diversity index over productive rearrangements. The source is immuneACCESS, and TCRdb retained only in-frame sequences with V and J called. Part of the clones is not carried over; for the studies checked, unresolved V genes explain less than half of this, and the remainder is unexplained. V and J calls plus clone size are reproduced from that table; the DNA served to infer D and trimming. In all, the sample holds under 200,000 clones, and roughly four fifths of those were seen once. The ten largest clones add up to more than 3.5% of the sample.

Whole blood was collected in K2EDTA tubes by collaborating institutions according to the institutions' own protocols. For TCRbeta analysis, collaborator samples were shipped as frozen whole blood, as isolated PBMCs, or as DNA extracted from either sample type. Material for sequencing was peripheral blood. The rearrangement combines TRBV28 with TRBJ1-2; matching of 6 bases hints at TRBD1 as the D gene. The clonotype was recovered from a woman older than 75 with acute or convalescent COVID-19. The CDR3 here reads CASSGTDRTANYGYTF. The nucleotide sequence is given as TGTGCCAGTTCCGGCACTGACAGGACCGCTAACTATGGCTACACCTTC.